These 29 T cell receptor beta chains share one sample of origin, sequenced in a study of shared clonotypes between healthy human individuals. The table came from immunoSEQ multiplex PCR; TCRdb's copy has only in-frame clones and leaves some out. The sample consists of about 2.4 million clones, just over 90% of them appearing once. Sequenced: naive CD4+ T cells sorted from blood. The subset is: CD45RA+ positively selected. These receptors came from a man aged 18 to 29 in good health.

The chain couples TRBV6-6 to TRBJ2-7; unclear D gene. V dropped 2 bases and J dropped 2 bases, with 10 bases sitting between them. Germline CDR1 reads MNHNY; CDR2 reads SVGAGI (reference sequence). The CDR3 sequence is 14 residues long. In nucleotides, the CDR3 is TGTGCCAGCAGTTACGCGGCGGATACCTACGAGCAGTACTTC. It is translated as CASSYAADTYEQYF.

The chain carries TRBV5-1 and TRBJ2-3; 8 positions match TRBD2. V shed 3 bases, J shed 4 bases, and the junction held 10 bases outside the gene matches. CDR1 is SGHRS and CDR2 is YFSETQ in the germline V gene. The CDR3 consists of 16 residues. CDR3 nucleotides: TGCGCCAGCAGCTCTGTGAGCGGGAGTAGCGCAGATACGCAGTATTTT. This codes for CASSSVSGSSADTQYF.

This chain connects TRBV6-1 to TRBJ1-3, with D hard to call. The germline V gene encodes CDR1 MNHNS and CDR2 SASEGT. The ends were cut back, 1 base at V and 9 bases at J, with 10 bases in the middle. CDR3 length: 13 residues. The CDR3 reads CASSEGKGFTIYF. The CDR3 coding sequence is TGTGCCAGCAGTGAAGGGAAGGGATTCACCATATATTTT.

The table lists this clone with a count of one. The chain employs TRBV30 and TRBJ1-4; D call uncertain. The CDR3 is 14 residues long. The germline V gene has CDR1 GTSNPN and CDR2 SVGIG (reference sequence). The V and J ends lost 4 bases and 0 bases respectively, with 9 bases between them. In DNA form, the CDR3 reads TGTGCCTGGAAAGGGATTGCAACTAATGAAAAACTGTTTTTT. Amino acids: CAWKGIATNEKLFF.

This clone was picked up a small number of times. The rearrangement joins TRBV30 to TRBJ1-5; perhaps TRBD1 as D (6 bases). The CDR3 is 14 amino acids. V lost 5 bases and J 4 bases, leaving 15 bases between the germline ends. Looked up from germline, CDR1 is GTSNPN and CDR2 is SVGIG (reference sequence). CDR3: CAWDTGIQNQPQHF. The CDR3 nucleotides read TGTGCCTGGGATACAGGGATTCAGAATCAGCCCCAGCATTTT.

The chain is built from TRBV7-9 and TRBJ1-5; TRBD1 is a possible D gene (5 bases). The CDR3 is made up of 13 amino acids. The V gene's germline CDR1 is SEHNR and CDR2 FQNEAQ (reference sequence). Trimming stripped 1 base from V and 9 bases from J, with 10 bases between. The CDR3 DNA follows: TGTGCCAGCAGCTTAGTGGGGGTCGGGCCCCAGCATTTT. As protein: CASSLVGVGPQHF.

The V gene is TRBV4-1, the J gene TRBJ2-4; no clear D. Between the trimmed V and J ends, which lost 0 bases and 2 bases, there was a span of 5 bases. From germline, CDR1 is MGHRA and CDR2 YSYEKL. The CDR3 has 14 residues. Here the CDR3 reads CASSQDYPKNIQYF. The CDR3 DNA reads TGCGCCAGCAGCCAAGATTATCCCAAAAACATTCAGTACTTC.

J is TRBJ1-6 and V is TRBV6-5; D gene unclear. The CDR3 length is 15 residues. Germline loops: CDR1 MNHEY, CDR2 SVGAGI. The V gene lost 5 bases and the J gene lost 6 bases, with 14 bases spanning the gap. Here the CDR3 reads CASSTVWLSNSPLHF. Here the CDR3 DNA reads TGTGCCAGCAGTACCGTGTGGCTGTCTAATTCACCCCTCCACTTT.

Only one count was recorded for this clone. This chain uses TRBV30 with TRBJ1-1; the D is unclear. The germline V and J ends were trimmed by 4 bases and 2 bases, with 8 bases remaining between them. The CDR3 has 12 residues. In germline, CDR1 is GTSNPN, CDR2 SVGIG (reference sequence). The CDR3 here is CAWTKLNTEAFF. The CDR3 nucleotides read TGTGCCTGGACCAAGTTAAACACTGAAGCTTTCTTT.

This clone was counted between two and nine times. The chain is built from TRBV30 and TRBJ1-6; no firm D call. The CDR3 extends over 15 amino acids. V lost 0 bases and J lost 6, with 12 bases in between. Per the germline V gene, CDR1 is GTSNPN and CDR2 is SVGIG (reference sequence). The CDR3 here is CAWSVWSMGNSPLHF. The CDR3 bases are TGTGCCTGGAGTGTATGGTCTATGGGTAATTCACCCCTCCACTTT.

The chain is built from TRBV5-6 and TRBJ1-5; 10 bases line up with TRBD1. Trimming cost V 3 bases and J 1 base; bases outside gene matches: 4. Germline loops: CDR1 SGHDT, CDR2 YYEEEE. The CDR3 is 16 amino acids. The chain's CDR3 is CASSWGDRGSNQPQHF. Written as DNA, the CDR3 is TGTGCCAGCAGCTGGGGGGACAGGGGAAGCAATCAGCCCCAGCATTTT.

The chain joins TRBV5-4 to TRBJ2-1; D is perhaps TRBD2 (5 bases). V lost 3 bases to trimming and J lost 7 bases, with 11 bases between them. This CDR3 spans 13 amino acids. Germline CDR1 reads SGHNT; CDR2 reads YYREEE (reference sequence). CDR3 DNA sequence: TGTGCCAGCAGCTCTACTAGTATGAATGAGCAGTTCTTC. Translated, it gives CASSSTSMNEQFF.

The chain recombines TRBV6-6 with TRBJ1-6, with TRBD1 as a possible D gene (5 bases). This CDR3 is built from 14 residues. V gave up 5 bases and J gave up 9 bases, with 14 bases separating them. The germline CDR1 and CDR2 sequences are MNHNY and SVGAGI (reference sequence). CDR3 nucleotide sequence: TGTGCCAGCAGTCCAGGGTATGGATCTTCACCCCTCCACTTT. This codes for CASSPGYGSSPLHF.

This chain joins TRBV6-5 and TRBJ2-7; TRBD1 agrees at 9 bases. Losses at the gene ends were 0 bases for V and 7 bases for J; bases not matched to a gene: 7. Germline lookup yields CDR1 MNHEY and CDR2 SVGAGI. The CDR3 sequence is 15 residues long. The CDR3 loop reads CASSYSPNRGQEQYF. The CDR3 DNA is TGTGCCAGCAGTTACTCCCCCAACAGGGGGCAAGAGCAGTACTTC.

This clone was picked up one time. V gene TRBV9 combines with J gene TRBJ2-1; 11 nucleotides match TRBD2. This CDR3 is 17 amino acids long. V gave up 0 bases and J gave up 2 bases; unmatched junction bases: 4. The germline CDR1 and CDR2 sequences are SGDLS and YYNGEE. In DNA form, the CDR3 reads TGTGCCAGCAGCGTAGCCCCGACTAGCGGGGCCTACAATGAGCAGTTCTTC. Translated: CASSVAPTSGAYNEQFF. Full variable domain (rest looked up from reference TRBV9 and TRBJ2-1): DSGVTQTPKHLITATGQRVTLRCSPRSGDLSVYWYQQSLDQGLQFLIQYYNGEERAKGNILERFSAQQFPDLHSELNLSSLELGDSALYFCASSVAPTSGAYNEQFFGPGTRLTVL.

The genes are TRBV9 and TRBJ1-3; no clear D. The CDR3 consists of 15 residues. CDR1 and CDR2 (germline): SGDLS, YYNGEE. V was shortened by 0 bases and J by 2 bases, with 9 bases between the two germline ends. The chain's CDR3 is CASSVVVVTGNTIYF. The DNA of the CDR3 is TGTGCCAGCAGCGTAGTCGTGGTAACTGGAAACACCATATATTTT. Together with reference TRBV9 and TRBJ1-3, the CDR3 gives the full variable domain: DSGVTQTPKHLITATGQRVTLRCSPRSGDLSVYWYQQSLDQGLQFLIQYYNGEERAKGNILERFSAQQFPDLHSELNLSSLELGDSALYFCASSVVVVTGNTIYFGEGSWLTVV.

The rearrangement joins TRBV19 to TRBJ2-7; D unclear. The CDR3 is 14 residues long. The germline V and J ends were trimmed by 0 bases and 3 bases, with 9 bases remaining between them. CDR1 and CDR2 (germline): LNHDA, SQIVND (reference sequence). CDR3 sequence (DNA): TGTGCCAGTAGTATAGATGGGGTTCGCTACGAGCAGTACTTC. Protein: CASSIDGVRYEQYF.

The chain is built from TRBV6-5 and TRBJ2-5; TRBD2 agrees at 8 bases. The CDR3 is made up of 15 amino acids. Germline V gene sequence: CDR1 MNHEY, CDR2 SVGAGI. The V gene end was trimmed by 0 bases and the J gene end by 5 bases; junction bases not matched to a gene: 5. CDR3: CASSYSGGRTETQYF. For the CDR3, the DNA is TGTGCCAGCAGTTACTCGGGCGGGAGGACGGAGACCCAGTACTTC.

For this clone: An end of the junction differs from the germline gene, which may be a read error. The CDR3 DNA is TGTGCTAGCAGCTTGGGTGGTAACTACGAGCAGTACTTC. Its protein product is CASSLGGNYEQYF. This rearrangement joins TRBV7-7 to TRBJ2-7, with D uncertain. The CDR3 has 13 residues. Germline assignment: CDR1 SSHAT and CDR2 FNYEAQ (reference sequence).

The chain couples TRBV7-2 to TRBJ1-3; D is uncertain. Germline-derived CDR1 and CDR2 are SGHTA and FQGNSA. The V end was cut by 7 bases, the J end by 0 bases, with 10 bases between. This CDR3 is 14 amino acids long. CDR3 region: CASTASNSGNTIYF. CDR3 nucleotide sequence: TGTGCCAGCACGGCCTCAAACTCTGGAAACACCATATATTTT. Using reference TRBV7-2 and TRBJ1-3 for the parts outside the CDR3, the full variable domain is GAGVSQSPSNKVTEKGKDVELRCDPISGHTALYWYRQSLGQGLEFLIYFQGNSAPDKSGLPSDRFSAERTGGSVSTLTIQRTQQEDSAVYLCASTASNSGNTIYFGEGSWLTVV.

This chain connects TRBV9 to TRBJ2-3; 10 bases are a match to TRBD2. From germline, CDR1 is SGDLS and CDR2 YYNGEE. Losses at the gene ends were 0 bases for V and 4 bases for J; bases not matched to a gene: 5. The CDR3 has 16 residues. CDR3: CASSVGVSGGPDTQYF. In DNA, the CDR3 is TGTGCCAGCAGCGTAGGGGTTAGCGGGGGGCCAGATACGCAGTATTTT. The entire variable domain, with the rest obtained from reference TRBV9 and TRBJ2-3, is as follows: DSGVTQTPKHLITATGQRVTLRCSPRSGDLSVYWYQQSLDQGLQFLIQYYNGEERAKGNILERFSAQQFPDLHSELNLSSLELGDSALYFCASSVGVSGGPDTQYFGPGTRLTVL.

Points on this clone: The same CDR3 can be traced to other DNA sequences in this sample. The rearrangement links TRBV28 to TRBJ1-5, with D uncertain. The V and J ends lost 3 bases and 6 bases respectively, with 6 bases between them. CDR1 MDHEN and CDR2 SYDVKM come from the germline V gene. The CDR3 covers 12 residues. CDR3 region: CASSLLGQPQHF. DNA for the CDR3: TGTGCCAGCAGTTTGTTGGGTCAGCCCCAGCATTTT.

This clone appeared once. At one of its ends the junction is not consistent with the germline gene, which may arise from a read error. The chain recombines TRBV4-2 with TRBJ1-2; D gene unclear. In germline, CDR1 is LGHNA, CDR2 YNFKEQ. This CDR3 is built from 14 residues. CDR3 sequence reads: CASSQGDDSRTVLF. DNA of the CDR3: TGTGCCAGCAGCCAAGGTGACGATAGCCGGACGGTTCTCTTC.

CDR3 in amino acids: CASTFQRGGSPLHF. In DNA, the CDR3 is TGCGCCAGCACATTCCAGAGGGGGGGTTCACCCCTCCACTTT. The chain has TRBV10-2 and TRBJ1-6; perhaps TRBD1 as D (6 bases). Trimming stripped 7 bases from V and 9 bases from J, with 16 bases between. CDR3 length: 14 amino acids. Per germline, CDR1 WSHSY and CDR2 SAAADI.

With respect to this clone: The sample holds other DNA sequences that translate to the same CDR3. The rearrangement joins TRBV5-5 to TRBJ2-3, with D possibly TRBD1 on 6 matching bases. The CDR3 has 14 amino acids. Trimming removed 0 bases at V and 3 bases at J, with 8 bases between. Germline V gene sequence: CDR1 SGHKS, CDR2 YYEKEE (reference sequence). The CDR3 nucleotides read TGTGCCAGCAGCTTGGATAGGGGGACAGATACGCAGTATTTT. Protein product: CASSLDRGTDTQYF.

The chain is built from TRBV11-2 and TRBJ2-7; D could derive from TRBD1 or TRBD2 (6 bases each). The germline CDR1 and CDR2 sequences are SGHAT and FQNNGV. V dropped 5 bases and J dropped 1 base, with 15 bases sitting between them. This CDR3 comprises 15 residues. CDR3 DNA: TGTGCCAGCAGCCCAGTAGGGGGGCTGTCCTACGAGCAGTACTTC. Translating gives CASSPVGGLSYEQYF.

V usage is TRBV6-1 and J usage is TRBJ1-5; D is unresolved. The CDR3 extends over 15 amino acids. CDR1 and CDR2 (germline): MNHNS, SASEGT. Trimming cost V 3 bases and J 2 bases, with 11 bases left between them. CDR3 in DNA: TGTGCCAGCAGTGACGGGGAATCCGGCAATCAGCCCCAGCATTTT. This encodes CASSDGESGNQPQHF.

This clone was picked up a small number of times. This chain connects TRBV14 to TRBJ1-6; 11 nucleotides match TRBD1. This CDR3 has 16 residues. V dropped 4 bases and J dropped 8; count of bases not matched to a gene: 7. Germline V gene sequence: CDR1 SGHDN, CDR2 FVKESK. As DNA, the CDR3 is TGTGCCAGCAGCCTAGGACCGGGACAGGGGGATTCACCCCTCCACTTT. It yields the protein CASSLGPGQGDSPLHF.

This chain uses TRBV11-3 with TRBJ2-3; maybe TRBD2 (5 bases). With 4 bases removed from V and 1 base from J, the gap between germline ends came to 9 bases. This CDR3 spans 14 amino acids. CDR1 and CDR2 (germline): SGHNT, YENEEA. The CDR3 sequence is CASSSGRGTDTQYF. In nucleotides, the CDR3 is TGTGCCAGCAGCTCTGGGCGGGGCACAGATACGCAGTATTTT.